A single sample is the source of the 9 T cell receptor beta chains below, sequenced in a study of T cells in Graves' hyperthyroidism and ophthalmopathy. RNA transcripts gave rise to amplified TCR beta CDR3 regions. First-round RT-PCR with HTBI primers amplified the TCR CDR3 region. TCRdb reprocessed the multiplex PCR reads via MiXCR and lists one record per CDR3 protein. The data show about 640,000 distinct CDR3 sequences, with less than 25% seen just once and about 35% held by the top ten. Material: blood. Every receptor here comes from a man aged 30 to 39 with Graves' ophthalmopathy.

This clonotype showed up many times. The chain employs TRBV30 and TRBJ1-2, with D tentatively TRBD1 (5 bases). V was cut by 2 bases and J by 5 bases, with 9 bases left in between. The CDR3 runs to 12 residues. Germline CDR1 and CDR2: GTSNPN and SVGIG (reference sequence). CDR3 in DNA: TGTGCCTGGAGTACCCAGGGTTATGGCTACACCTTC. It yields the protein CAWSTQGYGYTF.

As DNA, the CDR3 is TGTGCCAGCAGTTTCGGACAGGGGGGAATCTACGAGCAGTACTTC. This gives the protein CASSFGQGGIYEQYF. The chain combines TRBV27 with TRBJ2-7, with 10 bases lining up with TRBD1. Germline lookup yields CDR1 MNHEY and CDR2 SMNVEV (reference sequence). V shed 3 bases, J shed 3 bases, and the junction held 5 bases outside the gene matches. This CDR3 has 15 residues.

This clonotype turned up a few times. This chain's CDR3 is CASSHIDSQETQYF. CDR3 coding DNA: TGTGCCAGCAGCCACATCGACAGCCAAGAGACCCAGTACTTC. The chain carries TRBV4-2 and TRBJ2-5, with a weak D call TRBD1 (5 bases). The CDR3 extends over 14 amino acids. V gave up 3 bases and J gave up 1 base, with 9 bases separating them. The germline V gene has CDR1 LGHNA and CDR2 YNFKEQ.

The DNA for the CDR3 is TGTGCCAGTAGATGGGTAGCGGGAGGAGACAATGAGCAGTTCTTC. This sequence encodes CASRWVAGGDNEQFF. The chain has TRBV19 and TRBJ2-1; 10 bases fit TRBD2. The CDR3 contains 15 residues. Germline lookup yields CDR1 LNHDA and CDR2 SQIVND (reference sequence). Trimming cost V 6 bases and J 5 bases; bases outside gene matches: 7. The whole variable domain, filled in from reference TRBV19 and TRBJ2-1, reads DGGITQSPKYLFRKEGQNVTLSCEQNLNHDAMYWYRQDPGQGLRLIYYSQIVNDFQKGDIAEGYSVSREKKESFPLTVTSAQKNPTAFYLCASRWVAGGDNEQFFGPGTRLTVL.

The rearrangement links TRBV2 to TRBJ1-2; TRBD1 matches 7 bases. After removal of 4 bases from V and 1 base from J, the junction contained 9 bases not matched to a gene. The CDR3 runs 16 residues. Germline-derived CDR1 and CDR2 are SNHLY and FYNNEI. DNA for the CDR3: TGTGCCAGCAGTGGGGACAGAGCATTGAATAACTATGGCTACACCTTC. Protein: CASSGDRALNNYGYTF. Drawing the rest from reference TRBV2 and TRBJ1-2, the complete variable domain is EPEVTQTPSHQVTQMGQEVILRCVPISNHLYFYWYRQILGQKVEFLVSFYNNEISEKSEIFDDQFSVERPDGSNFTLKIRSTKLEDSAMYFCASSGDRALNNYGYTFGSGTRLTVV.

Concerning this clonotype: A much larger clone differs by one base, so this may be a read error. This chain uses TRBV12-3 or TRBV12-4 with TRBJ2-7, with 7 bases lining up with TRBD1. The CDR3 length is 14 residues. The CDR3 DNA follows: TGTGCCAGCAGTTTCGGGGACAGCTCCCACGAGCAGTACTTC. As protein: CASSFGDSSHEQYF.

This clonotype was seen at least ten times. The CDR3 DNA reads TGCGCCAGCACCCAGGGGACTAGCTCCTACAATGAGCAGTTCTTC. As protein: CASTQGTSSYNEQFF. V and J are TRBV5-1 and TRBJ2-1, with 8 bases that match TRBD2. The J segment lost 0 bases and the V segment lost 6 bases, leaving 5 bases of the junction unmatched. CDR1 is SGHRS and CDR2 is YFSETQ in the germline V gene. The CDR3 loop spans 15 amino acids.

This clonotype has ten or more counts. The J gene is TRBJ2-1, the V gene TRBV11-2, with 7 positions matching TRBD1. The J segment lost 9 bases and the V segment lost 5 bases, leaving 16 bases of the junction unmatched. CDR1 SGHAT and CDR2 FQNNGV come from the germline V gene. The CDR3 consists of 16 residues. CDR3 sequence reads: CASSPPSKTGSAEQFF. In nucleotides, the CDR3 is TGTGCCAGCAGCCCCCCTTCAAAGACAGGGTCGGCTGAGCAGTTCTTC.

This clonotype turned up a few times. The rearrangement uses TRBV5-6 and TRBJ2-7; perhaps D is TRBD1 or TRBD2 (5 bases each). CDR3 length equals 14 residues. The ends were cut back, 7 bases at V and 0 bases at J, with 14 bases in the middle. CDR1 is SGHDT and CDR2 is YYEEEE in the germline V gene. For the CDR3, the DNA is TGTGCCAGCTCGTGGGCAGGGAGCTCCTACGAGCAGTACTTC. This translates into CASSWAGSSYEQYF. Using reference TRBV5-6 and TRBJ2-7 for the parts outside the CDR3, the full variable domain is DAGVTQSPTHLIKTRGQQVTLRCSPKSGHDTVSWYQQALGQGPQFIFQYYEEEERQRGNFPDRFSGHQFPNYSSELNVNALLLGDSALYLCASSWAGSSYEQYFGPGTRLTVT.